Below, 29 T cell receptor beta chains from the same sample are listed, as sequenced in a study of long-term antiretroviral therapy in people with HIV. The assay, immunoSEQ v3.0, was run at survey level. The assay was immunoSEQ multiplex PCR, and TCRdb's table has in-frame clones only and misses some. The data show about 39,000 clones, more than 65% seen once. This material consisted of unsorted PBMCs, taken 0.6 years after starting antiretroviral therapy. The receptor source for this set is a young man with HIV.

The V gene is TRBV2, the J gene TRBJ2-1, with 7 bases lining up with TRBD2. Looked up from germline, CDR1 is SNHLY and CDR2 is FYNNEI. Unmatched junction bases numbered 6, after V lost 4 bases and J lost 6 bases. The CDR3 contains 14 residues. The CDR3 is CASSVRLAANEQFF. The CDR3 nucleotides are TGTGCCAGCAGTGTTAGACTAGCAGCCAATGAGCAGTTCTTC.

The chain links TRBV4-3 to TRBJ1-3, with D hard to call. V lost 0 bases and J lost 0, with 15 bases in between. CDR1 LGHNA and CDR2 YSLEER come from the germline V gene. This CDR3 comprises 18 residues. This CDR3 is CASSQDRLDSYSGNTIYF. The CDR3 DNA sequence: TGCGCCAGCAGCCAAGATCGTTTAGACTCTTACTCTGGAAACACCATATATTTT.

This chain connects TRBV5-5 to TRBJ2-1; 7 positions match TRBD2. Germline V gene sequence: CDR1 SGHKS, CDR2 YYEKEE (reference sequence). V was clipped by 4 bases and J by 6 bases; unmatched bases: 10. There are 15 residues in the CDR3. The chain's CDR3 is CASSKSGIGVNEQFF. The CDR3 region has the DNA TGTGCCAGCAGCAAGAGCGGGATCGGCGTCAATGAGCAGTTCTTC. The full variable domain, rest sourced from reference TRBV5-5 and TRBJ2-1, is DAGVTQSPTHLIKTRGQQVTLRCSPISGHKSVSWYQQVLGQGPQFIFQYYEKEERGRGNFPDRFSARQFPNYSSELNVNALLLGDSALYLCASSKSGIGVNEQFFGPGTRLTVL.

The chain employs TRBV28 and TRBJ2-7, with TRBD1 matching 11 bases. With V trimmed by 11 bases and J by 7 bases, 7 bases remained unmatched. Per germline, CDR1 MDHEN and CDR2 SYDVKM. The CDR3 covers 12 residues. For the CDR3, the DNA is TGTGCCGGAAGGGGACAGGGGGGAGAGCAGTACTTC. Its translation: CAGRGQGGEQYF.

V usage is TRBV9 and J usage is TRBJ2-1; D ambiguous. Germline V CDR1 and CDR2: SGDLS, YYNGEE. This CDR3 spans 11 amino acids. The V gene lost 0 bases and the J gene lost 10 bases, with 5 bases spanning the gap. CDR3 amino acids: CASSVGREQFF. As DNA, the CDR3 is TGTGCCAGCAGCGTAGGAAGGGAGCAGTTCTTC.

CDR3 protein: CASSSEGVSHEQYF. CDR3 sequence (DNA): TGTGCCAGCAGCTCCGAGGGGGTTTCGCACGAGCAGTACTTC. V usage is TRBV7-9 and J usage is TRBJ2-7; D perhaps matches TRBD1 (6 bases). This CDR3 spans 14 amino acids. The V and J ends lost 4 bases and 5 bases respectively, with 15 bases between them. Per the germline V gene, CDR1 is SEHNR and CDR2 is FQNEAQ (reference sequence).

This clone occurred once. The V call is TRBV4-3, the J call TRBJ2-7; D is unclear. Germline V CDR1 and CDR2: LGHNA, YSLEER. The CDR3 sequence is 14 residues long. V lost 0 bases and J 1 base, leaving 7 bases between the germline ends. DNA for the CDR3: TGCGCCAGCAGCCAAGACTCCTTATCCTACGAGCAGTACTTC. It translates to CASSQDSLSYEQYF.

This sequence joins TRBV5-5 and TRBJ2-7; D possibly corresponds to TRBD2 (5 bases). The ends were cut back, 2 bases at V and 4 bases at J, with 7 bases in the middle. The CDR3 is 12 amino acids. Germline CDR1 SGHKS, CDR2 YYEKEE (reference sequence). CDR3 amino acids: CASSFGEYEQYF. As DNA, the CDR3 is TGTGCCAGCAGCTTCGGGGAGTACGAGCAGTACTTC.

J is TRBJ2-1 and V is TRBV7-9; perhaps D is TRBD1 or TRBD2 (5 bases each). Germline assignment: CDR1 SEHNR and CDR2 FQNEAQ (reference sequence). Trimming left V 5 bases short and J 3 bases short, with 20 bases between. CDR3 length: 17 residues. In DNA form, the CDR3 reads TGTGCCAGCAGCCCCCTGGGGTTGGGGGTGCTCTACAATGAGCAGTTCTTC. Translating it yields CASSPLGLGVLYNEQFF.

This clone was counted between two and nine times. This chain connects TRBV28 to TRBJ2-3; D is undetermined. The CDR3 consists of 13 residues. CDR1 and CDR2 from the germline V gene are MDHEN and SYDVKM. V was pared by 5 bases and J by 4 bases, with 10 bases between. The CDR3 sequence is CASSPATADTQYF. The CDR3 bases are TGTGCCAGCAGTCCGGCAACGGCAGATACGCAGTATTTT.

The rearrangement uses TRBV28 and TRBJ1-1, with D unclear. CDR3 length: 12 amino acids. The germline V gene encodes CDR1 MDHEN and CDR2 SYDVKM. V lost 6 bases and J 1 base, leaving 6 bases between the germline ends. The CDR3 nucleotides read TGTGCCAGCAGGCTAGGGAACACTGAAGCTTTCTTT. Translating gives CASRLGNTEAFF.

The chain couples TRBV29-1 to TRBJ1-1; D is ambiguous. The CDR3 is made up of 12 amino acids. Germline V gene sequence: CDR1 SQVTM, CDR2 ANQGSEA. Here the CDR3 reads CSGFGKHTEAFF. The CDR3 DNA follows: TGCAGTGGGTTCGGGAAACACACTGAAGCTTTCTTT.

The chain is built from TRBV9 and TRBJ2-1; 11 bases agree with TRBD2. V gave up 6 bases and J gave up 5 bases; unmatched junction bases: 16. Germline V gene sequence: CDR1 SGDLS, CDR2 YYNGEE. The CDR3 covers 18 residues. The CDR3 sequence is CASNLSPSTSGTNNEQFF. CDR3 in DNA: TGTGCCAGCAACCTCAGCCCATCGACTAGCGGGACCAACAATGAGCAGTTCTTC.

This clone was counted between two and nine times. The chain joins TRBV12-2 to TRBJ2-7; the listed D gene, TRBD2, was not tested against the DNA. TRBV12-2 is flagged as a pseudogene. The CDR3 covers 15 residues. CDR3 sequence (DNA): TGTGCAAGTCGACTTAGCGGGGGGGGGTCCTACGAGCAGTACTTC. This gives the protein CASRLSGGGSYEQYF.

This chain links TRBV19 with TRBJ2-1; 9 bases agree with TRBD2. Germline trimming cut 1 base from V and 7 bases from J; bases unmatched to any gene: 5. Per germline, CDR1 LNHDA and CDR2 SQIVND (reference sequence). The CDR3 covers 15 residues. The CDR3 loop reads CASSIVAGALNEQFF. The CDR3 bases are TGTGCCAGTAGTATAGTAGCGGGAGCCTTGAATGAGCAGTTCTTC.

The chain links TRBV5-4 to TRBJ2-5; TRBD1 is a possible D gene (6 bases). The V gene's germline CDR1 is SGHNT and CDR2 YYREEE (reference sequence). Trimming removed 7 bases at V and 4 bases at J, with 17 bases between. The CDR3 spans 14 residues. The CDR3 DNA follows: TGTGCCAGCTCAGGGGCGCCCGCGGGAGAGACCCAGTACTTC. It encodes CASSGAPAGETQYF.

This chain joins TRBV19 and TRBJ2-7, with D possibly being TRBD1 (6 bases). Germline V gene lookup returns CDR1 LNHDA and CDR2 SQIVND (reference sequence). Trimming shortened V by 5 bases and J by 0 bases, and 11 bases separated the two germline ends. CDR3 size: 14 residues. The CDR3 here is CASSQTGSSYEQYF. The CDR3 coding sequence is TGTGCCAGTAGTCAGACAGGAAGCTCCTACGAGCAGTACTTC.

V is TRBV27 and J is TRBJ2-7, with TRBD1 identical over 7 bases. V was clipped by 6 bases and J by 2 bases; unmatched bases: 4. The CDR3 runs 13 residues. Germline-derived CDR1 and CDR2 are MNHEY and SMNVEV (reference sequence). The CDR3 is CASRRQGTYEQYF. As DNA, the CDR3 is TGTGCCAGCAGAAGACAGGGTACCTACGAGCAGTACTTC.

This clone was seen more than once but under ten times. J is TRBJ2-2 and V is TRBV5-4; 10 bases agree with TRBD2. V shed 5 bases, J shed 3 bases, and the junction held 7 bases outside the gene matches. Germline CDR1 and CDR2: SGHNT and YYREEE (reference sequence). The CDR3 contains 16 residues. CDR3 residues: CASSKASGRDTGELFF. For the CDR3, the DNA is TGTGCCAGCAGTAAGGCTAGCGGGAGAGACACCGGGGAGCTGTTTTTT.

This clone turned up a few times. J is TRBJ1-2 and V is TRBV29-1; 10 nucleotides line up with TRBD1. V gave up 6 bases and J gave up 8 bases; unmatched junction bases: 9. This CDR3 contains 13 residues. Per germline, CDR1 SQVTM and CDR2 ANQGSEA. DNA of the CDR3: TGCAGCGTCTCGACAGGGGGCGCCCAGGGCTACACCTTC. This sequence encodes CSVSTGGAQGYTF.

This chain joins TRBV28 and TRBJ1-4, with TRBD1 matching 9 bases. With 5 bases clipped from V and 15 bases from J, the junction kept 10 bases outside the gene matches. The CDR3 contains 13 residues. CDR1 is MDHEN, CDR2 SYDVKM, per germline. DNA for the CDR3: TGTGCCAGCAGTCAAGTATTCCGGGACAGGGTGTTTTTT. As protein: CASSQVFRDRVFF.

In this sample, this clone turned up once. This chain joins TRBV10-3 and TRBJ2-7; 10 nucleotides agree with TRBD1. V gave up 4 bases and J gave up 2 bases; unmatched junction bases: 2. CDR1 and CDR2 (germline): ENHRY, SYGVKD. This CDR3 contains 14 residues. CDR3 coding DNA: TGTGCCATCAGTGGGGACAGGGGTCCCTACGAGCAGTACTTC. Residues: CAISGDRGPYEQYF.

The chain is built from TRBV5-5 and TRBJ2-7; 13 bases match TRBD2. Trimming took 3 bases from V and 7 from J; bases not matched to a gene: 7. Germline CDR1 reads SGHKS; CDR2 reads YYEKEE (reference sequence). This CDR3 has 15 residues. The CDR3 DNA sequence: TGTGCCAGCAGCTCACTAGCGGGAGGGCTCCGGGAGCAGTACTTC. It encodes CASSSLAGGLREQYF.

This clone was found once. V usage is TRBV5-5 and J usage is TRBJ1-1; unclear D gene. Per germline, CDR1 SGHKS and CDR2 YYEKEE (reference sequence). Trimming cost V 7 bases and J 0 bases, with 10 bases left between them. This CDR3 comprises 13 residues. The CDR3, as DNA: TGTGCCAGCGGGTTCACGGTGAACACTGAAGCTTTCTTT. This translates into CASGFTVNTEAFF.

This chain links TRBV25-1 with TRBJ2-7, with D possibly being TRBD2 (5 bases). Germline lookup yields CDR1 MGHDK and CDR2 SYGVNS. V was pared by 2 bases and J by 3 bases, with 11 bases between. The CDR3 has 14 amino acids. CDR3 in DNA: TGTGCCAGCAGTGAAGTCGACGGAGGCTACGAGCAGTACTTC. Protein: CASSEVDGGYEQYF.

This clone occurred a few times. V usage is TRBV14 and J usage is TRBJ2-7; D is ambiguous. In germline, CDR1 is SGHDN, CDR2 FVKESK. V lost 1 base to trimming and J lost 6 bases, with 7 bases between them. This CDR3 is 12 amino acids long. The CDR3 bases are TGTGCCAGCAGCCAAGGTACGGTCGAGCAGTACTTC. Residues: CASSQGTVEQYF.

The chain combines TRBV4-2 with TRBJ2-7; D tentatively reads TRBD1 or TRBD2 (6 bases each). Germline V CDR1 and CDR2: LGHNA, YNFKEQ. V was cut by 0 bases and J by 3 bases, with 9 bases left in between. The CDR3 extends over 14 amino acids. In DNA form, the CDR3 reads TGTGCCAGCAGCCAAGATGGGGGGCACTACGAGCAGTACTTC. This translates into CASSQDGGHYEQYF.

This clone was seen only a few times. This chain joins TRBV30 and TRBJ1-3; D uncertain. V was clipped by 0 bases and J by 0 bases, with 9 bases between them. The germline V gene encodes CDR1 GTSNPN and CDR2 SVGIG (reference sequence). CDR3 length equals 15 residues. The CDR3 sequence: CAWSVLGSSGNTIYF. The CDR3 nucleotides are TGTGCCTGGAGTGTACTGGGATCCTCTGGAAACACCATATATTTT.

This clone was found a few times. The chain recombines TRBV7-2 with TRBJ2-7; 9 nucleotides align to TRBD1. CDR3 length: 14 residues. Per germline, CDR1 SGHTA and CDR2 FQGNSA. Trimming at V came to 8 bases and at J to 2 bases, leaving 7 bases not matched to a gene. DNA for the CDR3: TGTGCCAGCGGGACAGGGACAGGGCCCTACGAGCAGTACTTC. Residues: CASGTGTGPYEQYF.